This T cell receptor beta chain is from a study of blood T cell repertoires in COVID-19. The method was immunoSEQ multiplex PCR; TCRdb's version includes in-frame clones alone and lacks a portion of them. The table lists some 46,000 clones, approximately 83% of them singletons. Per the germline V gene, CDR1 is SGDLS and CDR2 is YYNGEE. This CDR3 comprises 14 residues. V dropped 3 bases and J dropped 1 base, with 11 bases sitting between them. One Seattle source followed patients from active infection through their disease course. The material sequenced was peripheral blood. The sequence came from a woman over 75 with COVID-19, enrolled during active disease. The rearrangement joins TRBV9 to TRBJ2-7; D is possibly TRBD1 (5 bases). This chain's CDR3 is CASSGQTSSYEQYF. The CDR3, as DNA: TGTGCCAGCAGCGGACAGACTTCTTCCTACGAGCAGTACTTC. Full variable domain (rest looked up from reference TRBV9 and TRBJ2-7): DSGVTQTPKHLITATGQRVTLRCSPRSGDLSVYWYQQSLDQGLQFLIQYYNGEERAKGNILERFSAQQFPDLHSELNLSSLELGDSALYFCASSGQTSSYEQYFGPGTRLTVT.